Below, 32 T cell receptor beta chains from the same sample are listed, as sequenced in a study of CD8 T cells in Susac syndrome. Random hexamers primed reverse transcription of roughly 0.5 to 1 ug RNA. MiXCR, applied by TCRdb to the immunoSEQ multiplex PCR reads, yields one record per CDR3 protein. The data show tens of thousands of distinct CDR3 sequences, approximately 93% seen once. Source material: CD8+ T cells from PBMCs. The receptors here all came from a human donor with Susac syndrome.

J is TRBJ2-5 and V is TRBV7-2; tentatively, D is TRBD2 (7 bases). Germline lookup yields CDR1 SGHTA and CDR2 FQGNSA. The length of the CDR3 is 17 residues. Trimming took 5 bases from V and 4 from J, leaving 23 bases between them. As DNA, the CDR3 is TGTGCCAGCAGCCGTCCCGGTAGGGGGGGGGCCGGAGAGACCCAGTACTTC. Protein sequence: CASSRPGRGGAGETQYF.

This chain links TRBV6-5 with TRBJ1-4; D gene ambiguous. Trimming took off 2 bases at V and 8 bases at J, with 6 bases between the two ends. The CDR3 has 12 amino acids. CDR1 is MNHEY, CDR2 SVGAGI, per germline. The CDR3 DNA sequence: TGTGCCAGCAGTTACAAGGTGGAAAAACTGTTTTTT. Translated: CASSYKVEKLFF.

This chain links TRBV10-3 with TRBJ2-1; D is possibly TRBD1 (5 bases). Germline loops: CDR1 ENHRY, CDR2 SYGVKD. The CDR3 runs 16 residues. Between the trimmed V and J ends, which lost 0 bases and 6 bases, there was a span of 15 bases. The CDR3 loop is CAISESGAHLLNEQFF. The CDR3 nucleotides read TGTGCCATCAGTGAGTCAGGGGCGCACCTTCTCAATGAGCAGTTCTTC.

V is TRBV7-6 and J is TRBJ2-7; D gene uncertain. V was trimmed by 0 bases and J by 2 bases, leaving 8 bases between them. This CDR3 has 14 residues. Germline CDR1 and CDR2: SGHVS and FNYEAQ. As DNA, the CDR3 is TGTGCCAGCAGCTTAGCAAAGGGCCCCTACGAGCAGTACTTC. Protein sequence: CASSLAKGPYEQYF.

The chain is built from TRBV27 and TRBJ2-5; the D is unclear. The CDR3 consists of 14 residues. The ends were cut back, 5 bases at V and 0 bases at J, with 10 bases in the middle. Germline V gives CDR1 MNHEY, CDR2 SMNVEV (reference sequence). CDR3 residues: CASSKPGYQETQYF. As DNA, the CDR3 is TGTGCCAGCAGTAAGCCTGGGTACCAAGAGACCCAGTACTTC.

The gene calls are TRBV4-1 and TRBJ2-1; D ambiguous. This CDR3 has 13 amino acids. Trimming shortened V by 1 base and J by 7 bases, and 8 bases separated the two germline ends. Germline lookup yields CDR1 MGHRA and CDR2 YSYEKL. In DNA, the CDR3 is TGCGCCAGCAGCCAAGCCGTAGGGAATGAGCAGTTCTTC. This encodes CASSQAVGNEQFF.

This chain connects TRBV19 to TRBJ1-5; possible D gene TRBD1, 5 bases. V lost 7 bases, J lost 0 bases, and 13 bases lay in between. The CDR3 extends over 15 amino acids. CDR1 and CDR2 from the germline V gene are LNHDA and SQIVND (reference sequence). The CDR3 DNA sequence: TGTGCCAGTACCTCGGCCAGGGATAGCAATCAGCCCCAGCATTTT. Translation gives CASTSARDSNQPQHF.

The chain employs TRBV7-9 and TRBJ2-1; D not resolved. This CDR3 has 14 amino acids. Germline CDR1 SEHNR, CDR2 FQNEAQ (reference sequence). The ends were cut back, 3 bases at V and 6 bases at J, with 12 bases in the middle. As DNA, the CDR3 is TGTGCCAGCAGCTTCGGTGGGTCAATCAATGAGCAGTTCTTC. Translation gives CASSFGGSINEQFF.

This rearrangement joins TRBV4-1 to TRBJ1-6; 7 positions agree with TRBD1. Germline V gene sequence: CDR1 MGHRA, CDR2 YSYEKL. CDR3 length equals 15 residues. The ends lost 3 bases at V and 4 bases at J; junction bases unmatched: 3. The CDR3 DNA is TGCGCCAGCAGCCACCCGGGACAGTATAATTCACCCCTCCACTTT. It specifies CASSHPGQYNSPLHF.

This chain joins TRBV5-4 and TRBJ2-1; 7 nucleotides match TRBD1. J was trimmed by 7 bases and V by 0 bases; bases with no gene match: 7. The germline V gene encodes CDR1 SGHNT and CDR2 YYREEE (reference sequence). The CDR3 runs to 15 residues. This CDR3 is CASSLAQGSINEQFF. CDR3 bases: TGTGCCAGCAGCTTGGCACAGGGGTCGATAAATGAGCAGTTCTTC. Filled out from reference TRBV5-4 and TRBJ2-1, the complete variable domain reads ETGVTQSPTHLIKTRGQQVTLRCSSQSGHNTVSWYQQALGQGPQFIFQYYREEENGRGNFPPRFSGLQFPNYSSELNVNALELDDSALYLCASSLAQGSINEQFFGPGTRLTVL.

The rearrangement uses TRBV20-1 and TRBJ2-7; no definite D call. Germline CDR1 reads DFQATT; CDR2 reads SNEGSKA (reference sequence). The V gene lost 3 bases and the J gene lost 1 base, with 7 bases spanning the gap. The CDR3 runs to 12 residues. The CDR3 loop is CSASALSYEQYF. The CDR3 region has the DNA TGCAGTGCTAGCGCGCTATCCTACGAGCAGTACTTC.

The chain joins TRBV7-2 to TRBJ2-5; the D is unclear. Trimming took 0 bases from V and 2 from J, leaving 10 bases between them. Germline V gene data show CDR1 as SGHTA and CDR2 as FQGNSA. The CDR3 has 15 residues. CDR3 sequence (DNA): TGTGCCAGCAGCTTAGCTACTCGTCCACAAGAGACCCAGTACTTC. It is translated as CASSLATRPQETQYF.

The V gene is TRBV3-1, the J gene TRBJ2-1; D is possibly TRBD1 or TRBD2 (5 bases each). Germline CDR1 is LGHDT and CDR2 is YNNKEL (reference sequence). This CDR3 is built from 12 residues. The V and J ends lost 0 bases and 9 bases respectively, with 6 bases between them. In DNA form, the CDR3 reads TGTGCCAGCAGCCAAGAAGGGACTGAGCAGTTCTTC. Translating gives CASSQEGTEQFF.

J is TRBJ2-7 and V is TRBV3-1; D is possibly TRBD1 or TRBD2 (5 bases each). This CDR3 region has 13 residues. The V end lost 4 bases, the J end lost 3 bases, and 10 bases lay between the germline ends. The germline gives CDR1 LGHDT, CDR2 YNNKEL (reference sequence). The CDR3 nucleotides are TGTGCCAGCAGCCTCAGGGAGTTCTACGAGCAGTACTTC. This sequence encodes CASSLREFYEQYF.

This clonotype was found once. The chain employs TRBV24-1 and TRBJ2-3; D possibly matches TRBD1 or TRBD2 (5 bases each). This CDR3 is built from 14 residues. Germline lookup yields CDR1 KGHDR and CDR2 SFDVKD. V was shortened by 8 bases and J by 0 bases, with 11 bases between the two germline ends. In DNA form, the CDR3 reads TGTGCCACCAATCCGGGACCAAGCACAGATACGCAGTATTTT. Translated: CATNPGPSTDTQYF.

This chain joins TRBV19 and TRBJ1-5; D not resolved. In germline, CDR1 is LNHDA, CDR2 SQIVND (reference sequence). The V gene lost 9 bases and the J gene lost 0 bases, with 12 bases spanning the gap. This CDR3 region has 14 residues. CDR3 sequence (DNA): TGTGCCAGCTCCGCTCCGGATAGCAATCAGCCCCAGCATTTT. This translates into CASSAPDSNQPQHF.

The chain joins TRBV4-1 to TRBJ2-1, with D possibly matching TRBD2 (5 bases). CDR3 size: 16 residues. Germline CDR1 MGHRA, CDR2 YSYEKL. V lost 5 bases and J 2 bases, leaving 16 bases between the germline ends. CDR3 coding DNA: TGCGCCAGCAGCTTCATGGGGAGCGGAACCTACAATGAGCAGTTCTTC. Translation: CASSFMGSGTYNEQFF.

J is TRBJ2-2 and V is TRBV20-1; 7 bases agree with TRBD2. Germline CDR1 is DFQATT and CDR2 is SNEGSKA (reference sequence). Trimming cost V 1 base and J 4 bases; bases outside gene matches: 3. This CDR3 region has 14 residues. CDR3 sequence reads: CSARATSATGELFF. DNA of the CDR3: TGCAGTGCTAGAGCTACTAGCGCCACCGGGGAGCTGTTTTTT.

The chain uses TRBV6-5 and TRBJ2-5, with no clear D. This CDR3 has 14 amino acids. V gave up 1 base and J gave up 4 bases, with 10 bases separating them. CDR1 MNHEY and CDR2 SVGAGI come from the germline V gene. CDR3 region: CASSYYGSLETQYF. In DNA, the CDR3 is TGTGCCAGCAGTTACTATGGCAGTCTAGAGACCCAGTACTTC.

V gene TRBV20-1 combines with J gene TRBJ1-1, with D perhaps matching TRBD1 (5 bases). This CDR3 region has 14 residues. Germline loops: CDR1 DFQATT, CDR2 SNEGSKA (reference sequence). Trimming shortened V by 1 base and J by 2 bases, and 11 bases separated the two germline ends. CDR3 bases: TGCAGTGCTAGAGTATCAGGGTTTAACACTGAAGCTTTCTTT. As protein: CSARVSGFNTEAFF.

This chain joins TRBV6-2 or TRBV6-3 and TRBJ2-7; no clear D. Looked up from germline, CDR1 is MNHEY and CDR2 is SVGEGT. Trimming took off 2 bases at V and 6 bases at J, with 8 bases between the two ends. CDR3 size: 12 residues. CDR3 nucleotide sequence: TGTGCCAGCAGTTACGGACGGATCGAGCAGTACTTC. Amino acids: CASSYGRIEQYF.

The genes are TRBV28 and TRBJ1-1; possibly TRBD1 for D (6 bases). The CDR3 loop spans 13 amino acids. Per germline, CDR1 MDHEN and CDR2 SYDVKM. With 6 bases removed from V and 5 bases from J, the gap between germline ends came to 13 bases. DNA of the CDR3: TGTGCCAGCAGGGGGGCCCCAGGGACTGAAGCTTTCTTT. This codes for CASRGAPGTEAFF.

CDR3 DNA: TGTGCCTTCCGGGACAGGGGAGACAATGAGCAGTTCTTC. It translates to CAFRDRGDNEQFF. The chain links TRBV2 to TRBJ2-1; TRBD1 matches 10 bases. The CDR3 spans 13 residues. The germline V gene encodes CDR1 SNHLY and CDR2 FYNNEI. The V gene end was trimmed by 11 bases and the J gene end by 5 bases; junction bases not matched to a gene: 6.

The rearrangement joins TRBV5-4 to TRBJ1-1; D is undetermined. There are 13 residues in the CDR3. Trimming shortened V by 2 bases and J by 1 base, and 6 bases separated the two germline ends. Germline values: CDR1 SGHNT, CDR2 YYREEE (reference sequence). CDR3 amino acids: CASSFGQNTEAFF. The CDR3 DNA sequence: TGTGCCAGCAGCTTCGGGCAGAACACTGAAGCTTTCTTT.

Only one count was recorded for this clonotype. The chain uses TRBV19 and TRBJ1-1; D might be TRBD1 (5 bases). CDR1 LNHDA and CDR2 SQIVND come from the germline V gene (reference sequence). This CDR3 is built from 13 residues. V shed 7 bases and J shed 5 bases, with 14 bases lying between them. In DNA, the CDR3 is TGTGCCAGTACCGAAGGGGTTACGACTGAAGCTTTCTTT. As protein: CASTEGVTTEAFF. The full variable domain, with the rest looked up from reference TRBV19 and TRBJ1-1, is DGGITQSPKYLFRKEGQNVTLSCEQNLNHDAMYWYRQDPGQGLRLIYYSQIVNDFQKGDIAEGYSVSREKKESFPLTVTSAQKNPTAFYLCASTEGVTTEAFFGQGTRLTVV.

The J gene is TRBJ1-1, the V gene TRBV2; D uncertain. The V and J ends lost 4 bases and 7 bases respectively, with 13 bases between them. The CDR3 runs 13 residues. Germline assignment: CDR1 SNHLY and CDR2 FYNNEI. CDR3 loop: CASSGRERFEAFF. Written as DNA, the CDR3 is TGTGCCAGCAGTGGGAGGGAAAGATTTGAAGCTTTCTTT.

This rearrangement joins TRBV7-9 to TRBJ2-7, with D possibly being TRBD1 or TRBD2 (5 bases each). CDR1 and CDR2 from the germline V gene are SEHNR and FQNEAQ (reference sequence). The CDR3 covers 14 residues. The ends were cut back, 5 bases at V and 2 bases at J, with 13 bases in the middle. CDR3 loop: CASSPRDGPYEQYF. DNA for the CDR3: TGTGCCAGCAGCCCTAGGGACGGACCCTACGAGCAGTACTTC.

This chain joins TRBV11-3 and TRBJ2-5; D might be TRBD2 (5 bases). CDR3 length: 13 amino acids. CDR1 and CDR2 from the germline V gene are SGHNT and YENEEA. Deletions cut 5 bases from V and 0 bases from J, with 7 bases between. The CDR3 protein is CASSGLYQETQYF. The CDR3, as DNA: TGTGCCAGCAGCGGACTGTACCAAGAGACCCAGTACTTC.

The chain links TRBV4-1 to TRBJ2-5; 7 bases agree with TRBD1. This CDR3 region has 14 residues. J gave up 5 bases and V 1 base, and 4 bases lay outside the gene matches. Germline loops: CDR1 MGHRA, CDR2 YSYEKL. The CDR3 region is CASSQGQGGETQYF. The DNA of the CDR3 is TGCGCCAGCAGCCAAGGACAGGGTGGGGAGACCCAGTACTTC.

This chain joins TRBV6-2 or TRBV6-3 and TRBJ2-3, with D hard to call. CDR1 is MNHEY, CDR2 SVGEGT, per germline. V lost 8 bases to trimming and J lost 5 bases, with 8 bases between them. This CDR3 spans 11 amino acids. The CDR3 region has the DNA TGTGCCAGCGGTCTGGGAGATACGCAGTATTTT. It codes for CASGLGDTQYF.

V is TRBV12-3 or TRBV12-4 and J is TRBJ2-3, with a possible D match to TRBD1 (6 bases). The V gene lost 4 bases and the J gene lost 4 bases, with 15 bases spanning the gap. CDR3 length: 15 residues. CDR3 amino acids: CASSSSTGGADTQYF. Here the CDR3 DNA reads TGTGCCAGCAGTTCCTCGACAGGCGGCGCAGATACGCAGTATTTT.

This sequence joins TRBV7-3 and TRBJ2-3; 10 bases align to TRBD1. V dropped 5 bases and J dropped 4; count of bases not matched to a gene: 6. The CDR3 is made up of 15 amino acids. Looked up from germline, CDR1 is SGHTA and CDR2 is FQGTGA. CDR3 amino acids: CASSRGQGRPDTQYF. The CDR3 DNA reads TGTGCCAGCAGCCGGGGACAGGGGAGGCCAGATACGCAGTATTTT.